A selection of T cell receptor beta chains follows, all from one sample in a study of blood T cell repertoires in COVID-19. Data came from immunoSEQ multiplex PCR; TCRdb stores just in-frame clones and leaves some out. The data hold hundreds of thousands of clones, with more than 85% observed a single time. The specimen sequenced was PBMCs or T cells enriched from blood (not recorded which). These receptors were taken from a woman in her twenties or thirties who had recovered from COVID-19. CDR3s include the opening cysteine and the closing phenylalanine or tryptophan. The D gene is left open where the match is weak. Some rows have no size entry. The others give once, few or many, or a class for an expanded clone.

cdr3_nt: TGCAGCTATTCACGGGGGGGATCCCTCGTCTACGAGCAGTACTTC
cdr3_aa: CSYSRGGSLVYEQYF
d_call: TRBD2
v_call: TRBV29-1
j_call: TRBJ2-7
clone_size: .
cdr3_length: 15

cdr3_nt: TGTGCCAGCAGCTTAGTAGGTGGACAGGCGGGTTCATATGGCTACACCTTC
cdr3_aa: CASSLVGGQAGSYGYTF
d_call: TRBD1
v_call: TRBV7-2
j_call: TRBJ1-2
clone_size: .
cdr3_length: 17

cdr3_nt: TGTGCCAGTAGTATAGATCGGGGGGTTGAAGCTTTCTTT
cdr3_aa: CASSIDRGVEAFF
d_call: .
v_call: TRBV19
j_call: TRBJ1-1
clone_size: .
cdr3_length: 13

cdr3_nt: TGTGCCTGGAGTGTACTAGCGGGATCATACAATGAGCAGTTCTTC
cdr3_aa: CAWSVLAGSYNEQFF
d_call: TRBD2
v_call: TRBV30
j_call: TRBJ2-1
clone_size: .
cdr3_length: 15

cdr3_nt: TGTGCCAGCAGCTCGGGACTAGCGGAAACCTACGAGCAGTACTTC
cdr3_aa: CASSSGLAETYEQYF
d_call: TRBD2
v_call: TRBV11-3
j_call: TRBJ2-7
clone_size: .
cdr3_length: 15

cdr3_nt: TGTGCCAGCAGCTTAGAAGCGGGGGAGCAGTTCTTC
cdr3_aa: CASSLEAGEQFF
d_call: TRBD2
v_call: TRBV7-9
j_call: TRBJ2-1
clone_size: .
cdr3_length: 12

cdr3_nt: TGTGCCAGCAGCCGGGTGGAGGTCCACGAGCAGTACTTC
cdr3_aa: CASSRVEVHEQYF
d_call: .
v_call: TRBV5-4
j_call: TRBJ2-7
clone_size: .
cdr3_length: 13

cdr3_nt: TGTGCCAGCAGTCTCGGGGACAGTTCCTACAATGAGCAGTTCTTC
cdr3_aa: CASSLGDSSYNEQFF
d_call: TRBD1
v_call: TRBV6-4
j_call: TRBJ2-1
clone_size: .
cdr3_length: 15

cdr3_nt: .
cdr3_aa: CASSLFFGAGELFF
d_call: .
v_call: TRBV27
j_call: TRBJ2-2
clone_size: .
cdr3_length: 14

cdr3_nt: TGTGCCAGCAGCTTAGTCGGGACTAGGGAGACCCAGTACTTC
cdr3_aa: CASSLVGTRETQYF
d_call: TRBD2
v_call: TRBV7-2
j_call: TRBJ2-5
clone_size: .
cdr3_length: 14

cdr3_nt: TGTGCCATCAGTGATACTACAGGGGAGGATGAAAAACTGTTTTTT
cdr3_aa: CAISDTTGEDEKLFF
d_call: TRBD1
v_call: TRBV10-3
j_call: TRBJ1-4
clone_size: .
cdr3_length: 15

cdr3_nt: TGTGCCAGCAGCTTCGGGAACTATGGCTACACCTTC
cdr3_aa: CASSFGNYGYTF
d_call: .
v_call: TRBV5-5
j_call: TRBJ1-2
clone_size: .
cdr3_length: 12

cdr3_nt: TGTGCCAGCAGAGCCTCGACTGGCCATGAGGCTTTCTTT
cdr3_aa: CASRASTGHEAFF
d_call: .
v_call: TRBV7-3
j_call: TRBJ1-1
clone_size: once
cdr3_length: 13

cdr3_nt: TGTGCCTGGAGTGTAAACAAGAACACTGAAGCTTTCTTT
cdr3_aa: CAWSVNKNTEAFF
d_call: .
v_call: TRBV30
j_call: TRBJ1-1
clone_size: .
cdr3_length: 13

cdr3_nt: TGTGCCAGCAGTCCCGACCGGGACAGCCTGCCGACTTTTAATTCACCCCTCCACTTT
cdr3_aa: CASSPDRDSLPTFNSPLHF
d_call: TRBD1
v_call: TRBV28
j_call: TRBJ1-6
clone_size: .
cdr3_length: 19

cdr3_nt: TGTGCCAGCAGTACAGGGTGGGAGACCCAGTACTTC
cdr3_aa: CASSTGWETQYF
d_call: .
v_call: TRBV28
j_call: TRBJ2-5
clone_size: .
cdr3_length: 12

cdr3_nt: TGCAGCGTGACAGGGTATGACACCGGGGAGCTGTTTTTT
cdr3_aa: CSVTGYDTGELFF
d_call: TRBD1
v_call: TRBV29-1
j_call: TRBJ2-2
clone_size: .
cdr3_length: 13

cdr3_nt: TGTGCCAGCAGCCAGGGATGGGGTAGCGGGAGATCCTACGAGCAGTACTTC
cdr3_aa: CASSQGWGSGRSYEQYF
d_call: TRBD2
v_call: TRBV7-9
j_call: TRBJ2-7
clone_size: .
cdr3_length: 17

cdr3_nt: TGTGCCACCAGTGGAGGAGGGTCCCAAGAGACCCAGTACTTC
cdr3_aa: CATSGGGSQETQYF
d_call: .
v_call: TRBV24-1
j_call: TRBJ2-5
clone_size: .
cdr3_length: 14

cdr3_nt: TGTGCCAGCAGCCCCAGACAGGGAGGCACTGAAGCTTTCTTT
cdr3_aa: CASSPRQGGTEAFF
d_call: TRBD1
v_call: TRBV9
j_call: TRBJ1-1
clone_size: .
cdr3_length: 14

cdr3_nt: TGTGCCAGCAGTTCTCAGGGCAATCAGCCCCAGCATTTT
cdr3_aa: CASSSQGNQPQHF
d_call: .
v_call: TRBV5-4
j_call: TRBJ1-5
clone_size: .
cdr3_length: 13

cdr3_nt: TGTGCCAGCCTTCCCTTAGGGGCGGACTATGGCTACACCTTC
cdr3_aa: CASLPLGADYGYTF
d_call: .
v_call: TRBV27
j_call: TRBJ1-2
clone_size: once
cdr3_length: 14

cdr3_nt: TGTGCCACCAGTGATTTTAGGGGGTCAGGGGATACGCAGTATTTT
cdr3_aa: CATSDFRGSGDTQYF
d_call: .
v_call: TRBV24-1
j_call: TRBJ2-3
clone_size: .
cdr3_length: 15

cdr3_nt: TGTGCCAGCAGCTTAGGAGGGTCAATGAACACTGAAGCTTTCTTT
cdr3_aa: CASSLGGSMNTEAFF
d_call: .
v_call: TRBV7-2
j_call: TRBJ1-1
clone_size: .
cdr3_length: 15

cdr3_nt: TGTGCCACAAGGGGGGCGACTAGCGGGAGGGCCCCCTACAATGAGCAGTTCTTC
cdr3_aa: CATRGATSGRAPYNEQFF
d_call: TRBD2
v_call: TRBV24-1
j_call: TRBJ2-1
clone_size: .
cdr3_length: 18

cdr3_nt: TGTGCCAGCAGTTTTGGGACAGCAACCTACGAGCAGTACTTC
cdr3_aa: CASSFGTATYEQYF
d_call: TRBD1
v_call: TRBV27
j_call: TRBJ2-7
clone_size: once
cdr3_length: 14

cdr3_nt: TGTGCCAGCAGCCCCGACTTTAAGTATGGCTACACCTTC
cdr3_aa: CASSPDFKYGYTF
d_call: .
v_call: TRBV14
j_call: TRBJ1-2
clone_size: .
cdr3_length: 13

cdr3_nt: TGTGCCAGCAGCCGAGGGTTCGACTATGGCTACACCTTC
cdr3_aa: CASSRGFDYGYTF
d_call: .
v_call: TRBV12-3/TRBV12-4
j_call: TRBJ1-2
clone_size: .
cdr3_length: 13

cdr3_nt: TGTGCCAGCAGCCGATCAGGGGGCGCGTTCACTGAAGCTTTCTTT
cdr3_aa: CASSRSGGAFTEAFF
d_call: TRBD1
v_call: TRBV11-1
j_call: TRBJ1-1
clone_size: .
cdr3_length: 15

cdr3_nt: TGTGCCAGTTCCGACACCATGAACACTGAAGCTTTCTTT
cdr3_aa: CASSDTMNTEAFF
d_call: .
v_call: TRBV18
j_call: TRBJ1-1
clone_size: .
cdr3_length: 13

cdr3_nt: TGTGCCAGCAGTCCAGACGGGATAGCGGCCTATAATTCACCCCTCCACTTT
cdr3_aa: CASSPDGIAAYNSPLHF
d_call: .
v_call: TRBV6-6
j_call: TRBJ1-6
clone_size: many
cdr3_length: 17

cdr3_nt: TGCGCCAGCAGCTTGGAGAGGTCTCTTGGAAACACCATATATTTT
cdr3_aa: CASSLERSLGNTIYF
d_call: .
v_call: TRBV5-1
j_call: TRBJ1-3
clone_size: once
cdr3_length: 15

cdr3_nt: TGTGCCATCAGCCAAGAGGGAGGGAACACTGAAGCTTTCTTT
cdr3_aa: CAISQEGGNTEAFF
d_call: .
v_call: TRBV10-3
j_call: TRBJ1-1
clone_size: .
cdr3_length: 14

cdr3_nt: TGCGCCAGCAGCCAAGATAGCGGGGGTGGCACTAATGAAAAACTGTTTTTT
cdr3_aa: CASSQDSGGGTNEKLFF
d_call: .
v_call: TRBV4-3
j_call: TRBJ1-4
clone_size: .
cdr3_length: 17

cdr3_nt: TGTGCCAGCAGCTTAATAGTGGCCGGGGAGCTGTTTTTT
cdr3_aa: CASSLIVAGELFF
d_call: .
v_call: TRBV7-6
j_call: TRBJ2-2
clone_size: .
cdr3_length: 13